Each of the 20 T cell receptor beta chains below was sequenced from the same sample in a study of blood T cell repertoires in COVID-19. This table comes from immunoSEQ multiplex PCR, and its TCRdb copy is limited to in-frame clones, with some not included. The repertoire consists of nearly 110,000 clones, with over 60% occurring once and the leading ten covering about 6.3%. Sequencing was done on a sample of peripheral blood. These receptors were collected from an elderly man with COVID-19, enrolled during active disease.

The chain combines TRBV9 with TRBJ1-2; no clear D. The CDR3 spans 17 residues. CDR1 is SGDLS and CDR2 is YYNGEE in the germline V gene. V was shortened by 0 bases and J by 4 bases, with 19 bases between the two germline ends. CDR3 sequence (DNA): TGTGCCAGCAGCGTAGCTCCCAGCGGGGAGGTCGGCTATGGCTACACCTTC. The encoded protein is CASSVAPSGEVGYGYTF.

The V gene is TRBV28, the J gene TRBJ2-6, with a tentative D call TRBD1 (5 bases). Trimming stripped 4 bases from V and 0 bases from J, with 10 bases between. CDR3 length equals 16 residues. The germline V gene has CDR1 MDHEN and CDR2 SYDVKM. CDR3 nucleotides: TGTGCCAGCAGTTCCACAGGAGACTCTGGGGCCAACGTCCTGACTTTC. Encoded protein: CASSSTGDSGANVLTF.

This clone has more than one count but fewer than ten. This chain uses TRBV5-6 with TRBJ1-3; D is ambiguous. Trimming cost V 5 bases and J 4 bases, with 13 bases left between them. Germline V gene lookup returns CDR1 SGHDT and CDR2 YYEEEE. CDR3 size: 14 residues. CDR3 in DNA: TGTGCCAGCAGTCTGGAGCAGTTCGGAAACACCATATATTTT. Translating it yields CASSLEQFGNTIYF.

This clone was seen a few times. The J gene is TRBJ2-7, the V gene TRBV28; D not certain. There are 12 residues in the CDR3. Germline CDR1 is MDHEN and CDR2 is SYDVKM. V dropped 3 bases and J dropped 3 bases, with 6 bases sitting between them. CDR3 sequence (DNA): TGTGCCAGCAGTTTCTCGTACTACGAGCAGTACTTC. Its translation is CASSFSYYEQYF.

J is TRBJ2-1 and V is TRBV27; D uncertain. The V gene's germline CDR1 is MNHEY and CDR2 SMNVEV (reference sequence). Trimming pared 4 bases from V and 9 bases from J, leaving 16 bases between. The CDR3 is made up of 14 amino acids. The CDR3 sequence: CASSSLAAKIEQFF. The CDR3 DNA reads as TGTGCCAGCAGTTCTCTTGCGGCCAAAATTGAGCAGTTCTTC.

The J gene is TRBJ2-5, the V gene TRBV20-1, with TRBD2 matching over 8 bases. In germline, CDR1 is DFQATT, CDR2 SNEGSKA (reference sequence). This CDR3 is built from 15 residues. Losses at the gene ends were 3 bases for V and 0 bases for J; bases not matched to a gene: 6. The CDR3 DNA sequence: TGCAGTGCTAGTGAGTTGGGACTAGACCAAGAGACCCAGTACTTC. Protein product: CSASELGLDQETQYF.

DNA for the CDR3: TGTGCCAGCTTGGGACTAGCGGGAGAGCCCTACGAGCAGTACTTC. Its translation: CASLGLAGEPYEQYF. The V gene is TRBV6-4, the J gene TRBJ2-7, with 14 bases that match TRBD2. The length of the CDR3 is 15 residues. After removal of 8 bases from V and 2 bases from J, the junction contained 5 bases not matched to a gene. Germline V gives CDR1 MRHNA, CDR2 SNTAGT.

The V call is TRBV28, the J call TRBJ2-7, with D perhaps matching TRBD1 (5 bases). There are 14 residues in the CDR3. Germline values: CDR1 MDHEN, CDR2 SYDVKM. Trimming shortened V by 10 bases and J by 4 bases, and 20 bases separated the two germline ends. The CDR3 nucleotides are TGTGCCACTCTATCCAAGGGGTATTATTACGAGCAGTACTTC. It is translated as CATLSKGYYYEQYF.

The CDR3 coding sequence is TGTGCCAGCAGTGTTATCGCTACTGGCACCGGGGAGCTGTTTTTT. Its protein is CASSVIATGTGELFF. The genes are TRBV2 and TRBJ2-2, with D unresolved. This CDR3 is built from 15 residues. V lost 4 bases and J lost 4, with 13 bases in between. The germline V gene encodes CDR1 SNHLY and CDR2 FYNNEI.

This clone has only a few counts. V and J are TRBV28 and TRBJ2-3, with 8 bases identical to TRBD1. Germline V gene data show CDR1 as MDHEN and CDR2 as SYDVKM. CDR3 length: 15 amino acids. J lost 0 bases, V lost 3 bases, and 2 bases had no gene match. The CDR3 loop is CASSFGQGSTDTQYF. The CDR3 DNA follows: TGTGCCAGCAGTTTCGGACAGGGAAGCACAGATACGCAGTATTTT.

This rearrangement joins TRBV28 to TRBJ2-7, with D perhaps matching TRBD1 (7 bases). Trimming stripped 3 bases from V and 7 bases from J, with 16 bases between. CDR1 and CDR2 (germline): MDHEN, SYDVKM. The CDR3 runs 14 residues. CDR3 in DNA: TGTGCCAGCAGTTTTGTTTCCCCAGGGGGGGAGCAGTACTTC. Translating gives CASSFVSPGGEQYF.

The genes are TRBV6-1 and TRBJ1-2; D remains ambiguous. The CDR3 has 14 residues. The V and J ends lost 0 bases and 4 bases respectively, with 9 bases between them. Germline CDR1 reads MNHNS; CDR2 reads SASEGT. CDR3 sequence: CASSEAQASYGYTF. CDR3 sequence (DNA): TGTGCCAGCAGTGAAGCGCAGGCATCCTATGGCTACACCTTC.

This rearrangement joins TRBV9 to TRBJ2-5, with no clear D. Per the germline V gene, CDR1 is SGDLS and CDR2 is YYNGEE. The CDR3 has 15 amino acids. Trimming pared 4 bases from V and 5 bases from J, leaving 18 bases between. CDR3 sequence (DNA): TGTGCCAGCAGCCCCACCGGCCGAATCAGGGAGACCCAGTACTTC. The encoded protein is CASSPTGRIRETQYF.

The chain has TRBV28 and TRBJ2-6, with D maybe TRBD1 (7 bases). CDR3 size: 17 residues. V lost 6 bases to trimming and J lost 0 bases, with 15 bases between them. CDR1 is MDHEN and CDR2 is SYDVKM in the germline V gene. The CDR3 DNA reads TGTGCCAGCAGCCAGGGGGGCCCACTCTCTGGGGCCAACGTCCTGACTTTC. As protein: CASSQGGPLSGANVLTF.

The V gene is TRBV7-9, the J gene TRBJ2-2; D gene uncertain. Trimming pared 6 bases from V and 6 bases from J, leaving 14 bases between. CDR1 is SEHNR, CDR2 FQNEAQ, per germline (reference sequence). The CDR3 spans 14 residues. In nucleotides, the CDR3 is TGTGCCAGCAGTCGACTTAACCCGTCCGGGGAGCTGTTTTTT. Its protein product is CASSRLNPSGELFF.

V and J are TRBV20-1 and TRBJ2-1; 8 bases agree with TRBD2. J was trimmed by 3 bases and V by 3 bases; bases with no gene match: 7. Looked up from germline, CDR1 is DFQATT and CDR2 is SNEGSKA (reference sequence). The CDR3 runs 15 residues. CDR3 DNA sequence: TGCAGTGCTAGTCCTCAACTAGCGGTCTACAATGAGCAGTTCTTC. This codes for CSASPQLAVYNEQFF.

The CDR3, as DNA: TGCGCCAGCAGCTTGGGTAGCGGGAGCGTGGAGACCCAGTACTTC. Translating it yields CASSLGSGSVETQYF. This chain joins TRBV5-1 and TRBJ2-5, with 9 bases that match TRBD2. The CDR3 contains 15 residues. The V gene end was trimmed by 0 bases and the J gene end by 5 bases; junction bases not matched to a gene: 5. The germline V gene encodes CDR1 SGHRS and CDR2 YFSETQ.

The genes are TRBV15 and TRBJ1-6; 10 bases are a match to TRBD1. Unmatched junction bases numbered 7, after V lost 7 bases and J lost 7 bases. Germline CDR1 and CDR2: LNHNV and YYDKDF (reference sequence). The CDR3 is 15 amino acids. CDR3 sequence: CATKETGGLNSPLHF. CDR3 bases: TGTGCCACCAAAGAGACAGGGGGCTTAAATTCACCCCTCCACTTT.

The chain has TRBV15 and TRBJ2-7, with TRBD1 matching 7 bases. CDR3 length: 12 amino acids. Germline CDR1 LNHNV, CDR2 YYDKDF (reference sequence). Trimming took 2 bases from V and 9 from J; bases not matched to a gene: 4. CDR3 loop: CATSRLQGRQYF. The DNA of the CDR3 is TGTGCCACCAGCAGACTACAGGGGAGGCAGTACTTC.

This rearrangement joins TRBV5-1 to TRBJ2-2, with unresolved D. CDR1 and CDR2 (germline): SGHRS, YFSETQ. This CDR3 region has 15 residues. Trimming took 4 bases from V and 0 from J, leaving 10 bases between them. CDR3 DNA: TGCGCCAGCAGCCCCGACACGTCGAACACCGGGGAGCTGTTTTTT. It specifies CASSPDTSNTGELFF.